Below, one TCR beta chain is given with its context. Its antigen remains unidentified. This entry belongs to a study of shared clonotypes between healthy human individuals. Only in-frame clones appear in the TCRdb table, and some are missing; sequencing was by immunoSEQ multiplex PCR. The sample records about 1.4 million clones, roughly 96% being singletons. General observations from the study: At large depth, rarefaction still showed sorted-subset sequencing to be incomplete. Only blood underwent sampling, and tissue repertoires likely differ.

The specimen sequenced was naive CD4+ T cells sorted from blood. As for subset: CD45RA+ positively selected. This receptor was taken from a man aged 25-40 years in good health.

The CDR3 sequence: CASSSGRDEQFF. The CDR3 DNA is TGTGCCAGCAGTTCCGGGAGGGATGAGCAGTTCTTC. This chain uses TRBV28 with TRBJ2-1; 8 bases match TRBD2. Germline trimming cut 4 bases from V and 8 bases from J; bases unmatched to any gene: 1. The length of the CDR3 is 12 residues. The germline V gene has CDR1 MDHEN and CDR2 SYDVKM.